Each of the 30 T cell receptor beta chains below was sequenced from the same sample in a study of T cells after yellow fever vaccination. One entry per CDR3 protein results from TCRdb running MiXCR on the 5' RACE reads. The sample shows about 260,000 distinct CDR3 sequences, around 5.2% of them seen only once. Sample: CD4+ T cells sorted from PBMCs, taken on the day of the yellow fever booster vaccination. These receptors originate from a man between 18 and 29 years old who received the YFV17D yellow fever vaccine.

This clonotype was seen at least ten times. The V and J genes are TRBV7-2 and TRBJ2-7, with unresolved D. CDR1 SGHTA and CDR2 FQGNSA come from the germline V gene. V shed 3 bases and J shed 0 bases, with 9 bases lying between them. The CDR3 contains 14 residues. CDR3 coding DNA: TGTGCCAGCAGCTTTGGCGGAAGCTCCTACGAGCAGTACTTC. It specifies CASSFGGSSYEQYF.

The rearrangement links TRBV5-8 to TRBJ2-7; D may be TRBD1 or TRBD2 (5 bases each). Deletions cut 4 bases from V and 6 bases from J, with 23 bases between. This CDR3 contains 16 residues. CDR1 SGHTS and CDR2 YDEGEE come from the germline V gene. CDR3 sequence reads: CASSVAINWGSLEQYV. In DNA, the CDR3 is TGTGCCAGCAGCGTCGCCATCAATTGGGGGTCCCTCGAGCAGTACGTC.

This clonotype showed up many times. The gene calls are TRBV12-3 or TRBV12-4 and TRBJ1-5; D might be TRBD1 (5 bases). The CDR3 runs to 13 residues. Deletions cut 8 bases from V and 5 bases from J, with 13 bases between. The CDR3 spells CASRSLGDQPQHF. The DNA of the CDR3 is TGTGCCAGCCGTAGCTTGGGGGATCAGCCCCAGCATTTT.

This clonotype was recorded a few times. The V and J genes are TRBV12-3 or TRBV12-4 and TRBJ2-2; TRBD2 matches at 7 bases. With 4 bases clipped from V and 3 bases from J, the junction kept 5 bases outside the gene matches. This CDR3 comprises 15 residues. The CDR3 reads CASSYVGGYTGELFF. In DNA, the CDR3 is TGTGCCAGCAGTTATGTGGGAGGGTACACCGGGGAGCTGTTTTTT.

The chain uses TRBV24-1 and TRBJ2-3, with 9 positions matching TRBD1. The CDR3 covers 17 residues. Looked up from germline, CDR1 is KGHDR and CDR2 is SFDVKD. Losses at the gene ends were 4 bases for V and 0 bases for J; bases not matched to a gene: 7. The chain's CDR3 is CATSDIGTGKSTDTQYF. The CDR3 DNA sequence: TGTGCCACCAGTGACATCGGGACAGGGAAGAGCACAGATACGCAGTATTTT.

J is TRBJ2-1 and V is TRBV7-2; D possibly matches TRBD1 or TRBD2 (6 bases each). CDR1 and CDR2 (germline): SGHTA, FQGNSA. The CDR3 is made up of 16 amino acids. The germline V and J ends were trimmed by 5 bases and 4 bases, with 18 bases remaining between them. CDR3 sequence: CASSHVGGGTYNEQFF. CDR3 sequence (DNA): TGTGCCAGCAGCCACGTAGGAGGGGGAACATACAATGAGCAGTTCTTC.

The rearrangement links TRBV3-1 to TRBJ1-6; D gene ambiguous. This CDR3 is 13 amino acids long. The V gene lost 1 base and the J gene lost 8 bases, with 6 bases spanning the gap. CDR1 is LGHDT, CDR2 YNNKEL, per germline (reference sequence). The CDR3 DNA reads as TGTGCCAGCAGCCAAGCACGGGATTCACCCCTCCACTTT. This sequence encodes CASSQARDSPLHF. Full variable domain (remainder filled in from reference TRBV3-1 and TRBJ1-6): DTAVSQTPKYLVTQMGNDKSIKCEQNLGHDTMYWYKQDSKKFLKIMFSYNNKELIINETVPNRFSPKSPDKAHLNLHINSLELGDSAVYFCASSQARDSPLHFGNGTRLTVT.

The V gene is TRBV18, the J gene TRBJ2-7; D not resolved. The CDR3 runs to 13 residues. V shed 3 bases and J shed 6 bases, with 12 bases lying between them. Germline assignment: CDR1 KGHSH and CDR2 LQKENI. CDR3: CASSPTRFGEQYF. CDR3 nucleotide sequence: TGTGCCAGCTCACCCACTCGTTTCGGCGAGCAGTACTTC.

In this sample, this clonotype turned up many times. This CDR3 is CASLRQSPYNEQFF. The CDR3 DNA is TGTGCCAGCCTGAGACAGAGCCCTTACAATGAGCAGTTCTTC. This sequence joins TRBV5-5 and TRBJ2-1, with D perhaps matching TRBD1 (5 bases). This CDR3 comprises 14 residues. The V gene's germline CDR1 is SGHKS and CDR2 YYEKEE (reference sequence). The V end lost 7 bases, the J end lost 4 bases, and 15 bases lay between the germline ends.

V gene TRBV9 combines with J gene TRBJ1-1; a possible D gene is TRBD1 (5 bases). This CDR3 has 13 residues. Trimming stripped 1 base from V and 5 bases from J, with 9 bases between. Looked up from germline, CDR1 is SGDLS and CDR2 is YYNGEE. CDR3 DNA: TGTGCCAGCAGCGTACAGGGAGGTACTGAAGCTTTCTTT. This gives the protein CASSVQGGTEAFF.

In its sample, this clonotype was seen many times. The rearrangement joins TRBV6-2 or TRBV6-3 to TRBJ1-1, with a weak D call TRBD1 (5 bases). The CDR3 length is 12 residues. Germline CDR1 reads MNHEY; CDR2 reads SVGEGT. V shed 6 bases and J shed 4 bases, with 9 bases lying between them. CDR3 residues: CASSSRGTEAFF. As DNA, the CDR3 is TGTGCCAGCAGCTCGAGGGGCACTGAAGCTTTCTTT.

This clonotype was picked up a small number of times. CDR3 bases: TGCGCCAGCAGCCAAGAAGGGGGGGCCCACGAGCAGTACGTC. Amino acids: CASSQEGGAHEQYV. This chain connects TRBV4-3 to TRBJ2-7, with D tentatively TRBD2 (7 bases). The CDR3 sequence is 14 residues long. Germline V gene lookup returns CDR1 LGHNA and CDR2 YSLEER. The germline V and J ends were trimmed by 0 bases and 5 bases, with 11 bases remaining between them.

This clonotype was found a few times. The chain combines TRBV29-1 with TRBJ2-1, with 16 bases aligning to TRBD2. The J segment lost 10 bases and the V segment lost 4 bases, leaving 7 bases of the junction unmatched. Germline V gives CDR1 SQVTM, CDR2 ANQGSEA. The CDR3 consists of 15 residues. CDR3 bases: TGCAGCGTTGGCGGGACTAGCGGGGGGGCTAGGGAGCAGTTCTTC. Translation gives CSVGGTSGGAREQFF.

The chain joins TRBV20-1 to TRBJ2-5, with D uncertain. From germline, CDR1 is DFQATT and CDR2 SNEGSKA (reference sequence). Trimming took off 0 bases at V and 3 bases at J, with 11 bases between the two ends. The CDR3 runs to 14 residues. For the CDR3, the DNA is TGCAGTGCTAGAGAGCCGGGCCACAAAGAGACCCAGTACTTC. Translation gives CSAREPGHKETQYF.

The chain employs TRBV6-2 or TRBV6-3 and TRBJ1-2, with D possibly matching TRBD1 (5 bases). The CDR3 consists of 12 residues. Germline V lookup: CDR1 MNHEY, CDR2 SVGEGT. The germline V and J ends were trimmed by 0 bases and 13 bases, with 12 bases remaining between them. The DNA of the CDR3 is TGTGCCAGCAGTTACTCGACCAGGGCAGGCACCTTC. Amino acid sequence: CASSYSTRAGTF.

The V gene is TRBV3-1, the J gene TRBJ2-7; D gene unclear. The CDR3 is made up of 12 amino acids. In germline, CDR1 is LGHDT, CDR2 YNNKEL (reference sequence). The V and J ends lost 3 bases and 0 bases respectively, with 3 bases between them. The chain's CDR3 is CASSHFSYEQYF. The CDR3 DNA is TGTGCCAGCAGCCATTTCTCCTACGAGCAGTACTTC.

The sample holds many counts of this clonotype. This chain connects TRBV10-3 to TRBJ2-1; a possible D gene is TRBD1 (5 bases). The germline CDR1 and CDR2 sequences are ENHRY and SYGVKD. The CDR3 extends over 11 amino acids. V dropped 6 bases and J dropped 10 bases, with 10 bases sitting between them. CDR3 in DNA: TGTGCCATCAGGGGGCAAGGGGAGCAGTTCTTC. As protein: CAIRGQGEQFF.

This clonotype was recorded a few times. This chain joins TRBV20-1 and TRBJ2-3; D unclear. From germline, CDR1 is DFQATT and CDR2 SNEGSKA (reference sequence). With 6 bases removed from V and 5 bases from J, the gap between germline ends came to 12 bases. The CDR3 is made up of 12 amino acids. CDR3 protein: CSAYPLQDTQYF. Here the CDR3 DNA reads TGCAGTGCCTATCCGCTCCAAGATACGCAGTATTTT.

This chain links TRBV7-9 with TRBJ1-2, with no clear D. The germline CDR1 and CDR2 sequences are SEHNR and FQNEAQ (reference sequence). The germline V and J ends were trimmed by 1 base and 8 bases, with 11 bases remaining between them. This CDR3 is built from 13 residues. The CDR3 loop reads CASSLGQVWGYTF. CDR3 DNA sequence: TGTGCCAGCAGCTTAGGGCAAGTTTGGGGCTACACCTTC.

This clonotype has more than one count but fewer than ten. V usage is TRBV25-1 and J usage is TRBJ2-2, with D perhaps given as TRBD1 or TRBD2 (6 bases each). The length of the CDR3 is 15 residues. The V end was cut by 0 bases, the J end by 5 bases, with 10 bases between. Germline assignment: CDR1 MGHDK and CDR2 SYGVNS. CDR3 sequence reads: CASSEYRGPTGELFF. For the CDR3, the DNA is TGTGCCAGCAGTGAATACCGGGGGCCGACCGGGGAGCTGTTTTTT.

This clonotype was seen many times. The chain recombines TRBV3-1 with TRBJ2-1; D unclear. There are 14 residues in the CDR3. Germline V lookup: CDR1 LGHDT, CDR2 YNNKEL (reference sequence). With 1 base removed from V and 1 base from J, the gap between germline ends came to 5 bases. The CDR3 DNA is TGTGCCAGCAGCCAAGTCTCTTCCTACAATGAGCAGTTCTTC. Translating gives CASSQVSSYNEQFF.

This clonotype came up a few times. V usage is TRBV2 and J usage is TRBJ2-3; D might be TRBD2 (6 bases). Looked up from germline, CDR1 is SNHLY and CDR2 is FYNNEI. Between the trimmed V and J ends, which lost 3 bases and 4 bases, there was a span of 11 bases. CDR3 size: 14 residues. The CDR3 region is CASSEEGWADTQYF. CDR3 nucleotide sequence: TGTGCCAGCAGTGAGGAGGGGTGGGCAGATACGCAGTATTTT. The complete variable domain, with remaining parts taken from reference TRBV2 and TRBJ2-3, reads EPEVTQTPSHQVTQMGQEVILRCVPISNHLYFYWYRQILGQKVEFLVSFYNNEISEKSEIFDDQFSVERPDGSNFTLKIRSTKLEDSAMYFCASSEEGWADTQYFGPGTRLTVL.

This chain connects TRBV4-1 to TRBJ2-1; tentatively, D is TRBD2 (6 bases). From germline, CDR1 is MGHRA and CDR2 YSYEKL. This CDR3 contains 18 residues. V was pared by 1 base and J by 5 bases, with 21 bases between. CDR3 in amino acids: CASSQGPLIGGTDNEQFF. The CDR3 DNA is TGCGCCAGCAGCCAAGGCCCACTAATTGGGGGGACCGACAATGAGCAGTTCTTC.

This clonotype was recorded a few times. This chain links TRBV5-1 with TRBJ2-7; 8 bases map to TRBD2. V lost 4 bases, J lost 13 bases, and 13 bases stayed unmatched. This CDR3 region has 13 residues. CDR1 and CDR2 (germline): SGHRS, YFSETQ. The CDR3 protein is CASSGEGGGPLYF. For the CDR3, the DNA is TGCGCCAGCAGCGGAGAGGGCGGGGGGCCCCTATACTTC.

The sample holds many counts of this clonotype. This chain links TRBV15 with TRBJ2-3; either TRBD1 or TRBD2 may supply D (5 bases each). The CDR3 loop spans 14 amino acids. CDR1 is LNHNV and CDR2 is YYDKDF in the germline V gene (reference sequence). Trimming shortened V by 6 bases and J by 2 bases, and 12 bases separated the two germline ends. The CDR3 DNA reads as TGTGCCACCAGGTGGGACCGACACACAGATACGCAGTATTTT. Its translation is CATRWDRHTDTQYF.

This clonotype was detected ten times or more. The CDR3 is CSARDSATQETQYF. The CDR3 DNA reads TGCAGTGCTAGAGATAGCGCTACCCAAGAGACCCAGTACTTC. The chain recombines TRBV20-1 with TRBJ2-5; TRBD2 is a possible D gene (5 bases). Germline CDR1 and CDR2: DFQATT and SNEGSKA (reference sequence). This CDR3 spans 14 amino acids. The germline V and J ends were trimmed by 0 bases and 1 base, with 9 bases remaining between them.

This clonotype was observed many times. The chain has TRBV6-1 and TRBJ1-2; tentative D call: TRBD1 (6 bases). V lost 10 bases and J 4 bases, leaving 16 bases between the germline ends. CDR3 size: 13 residues. Germline CDR1 reads MNHNS; CDR2 reads SASEGT. In DNA, the CDR3 is TGTGCCATGAGTCTAACAGGGATCTATGGCTACACCTTC. Residues: CAMSLTGIYGYTF.

There are a few counts of this clonotype. This chain uses TRBV9 with TRBJ2-1; D is perhaps TRBD2 (6 bases). The CDR3 sequence is 12 residues long. The ends were cut back, 2 bases at V and 9 bases at J, with 9 bases in the middle. Germline V gene lookup returns CDR1 SGDLS and CDR2 YYNGEE. CDR3 in amino acids: CASSVGGSEQFF. CDR3 coding DNA: TGTGCCAGCAGCGTGGGGGGAAGTGAGCAGTTCTTC.

The chain combines TRBV2 with TRBJ2-2; D may match TRBD1 or TRBD2 (5 bases each). Between the trimmed V and J ends, which lost 6 bases and 6 bases, there was a span of 14 bases. Germline CDR1 and CDR2: SNHLY and FYNNEI. The CDR3 totals 14 residues. CDR3 amino acids: CASRRGEGSGELFF. The CDR3 region has the DNA TGTGCCAGCAGGAGGGGAGAAGGGTCCGGGGAGCTGTTTTTT.

This clonotype was observed a few times. The rearrangement joins TRBV20-1 to TRBJ1-4; 8 positions match TRBD1. The CDR3 totals 16 residues. The V gene's germline CDR1 is DFQATT and CDR2 SNEGSKA (reference sequence). The junction had 13 bases not matched to a gene; V was cut back by 3 bases and J by 7 bases. CDR3 bases: TGCAGTGCTAGCCCAGGGGGCGCCGGGGGGAGTGAAAAACTGTTTTTT. Protein: CSASPGGAGGSEKLFF.